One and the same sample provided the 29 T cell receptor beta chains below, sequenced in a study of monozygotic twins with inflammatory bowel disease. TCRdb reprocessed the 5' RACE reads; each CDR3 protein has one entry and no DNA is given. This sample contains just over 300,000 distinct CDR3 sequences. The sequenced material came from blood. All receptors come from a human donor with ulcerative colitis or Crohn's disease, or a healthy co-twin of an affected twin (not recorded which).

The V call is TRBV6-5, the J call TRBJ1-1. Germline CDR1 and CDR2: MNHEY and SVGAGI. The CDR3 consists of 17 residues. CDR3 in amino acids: CASSYSPQGGMNTEAFF.

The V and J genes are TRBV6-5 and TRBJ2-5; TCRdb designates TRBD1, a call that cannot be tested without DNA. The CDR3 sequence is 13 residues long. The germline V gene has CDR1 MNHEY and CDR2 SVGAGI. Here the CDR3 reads CASSSDRWQTQYF.

The CDR3 spells CASSHPDAFLYGYEQYF. J is TRBJ2-7 and V is TRBV4-3. This CDR3 spans 17 amino acids. In germline, CDR1 is LGHNA, CDR2 YSLEER.

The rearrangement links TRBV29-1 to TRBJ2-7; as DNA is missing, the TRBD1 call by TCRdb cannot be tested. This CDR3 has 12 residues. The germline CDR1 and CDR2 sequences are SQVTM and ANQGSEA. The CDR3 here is CSAGGQGTEQYF.

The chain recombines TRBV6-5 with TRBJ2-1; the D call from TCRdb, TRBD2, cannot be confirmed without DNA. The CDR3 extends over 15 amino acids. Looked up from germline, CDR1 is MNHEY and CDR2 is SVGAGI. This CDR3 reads CASSYVAGKVNEQFF.

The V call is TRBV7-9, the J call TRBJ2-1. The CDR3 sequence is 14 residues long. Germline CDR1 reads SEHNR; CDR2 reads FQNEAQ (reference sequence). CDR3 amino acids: CASSPSISGNEQFF.

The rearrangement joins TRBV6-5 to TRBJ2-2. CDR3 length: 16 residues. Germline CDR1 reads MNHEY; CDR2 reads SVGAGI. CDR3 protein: CASSYSMAQNTGELFF.

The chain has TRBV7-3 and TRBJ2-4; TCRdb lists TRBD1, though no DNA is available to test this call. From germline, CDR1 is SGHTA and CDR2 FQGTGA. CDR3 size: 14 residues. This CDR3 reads CASSLSPSVNMQYF.

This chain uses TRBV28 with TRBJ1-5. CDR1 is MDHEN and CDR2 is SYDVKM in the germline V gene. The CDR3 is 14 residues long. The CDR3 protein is CASRTRSSNQPQHF.

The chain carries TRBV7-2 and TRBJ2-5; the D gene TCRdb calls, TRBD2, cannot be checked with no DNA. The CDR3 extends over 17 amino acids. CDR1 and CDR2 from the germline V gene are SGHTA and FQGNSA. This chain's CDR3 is CASSSRLAGGPYETQYF.

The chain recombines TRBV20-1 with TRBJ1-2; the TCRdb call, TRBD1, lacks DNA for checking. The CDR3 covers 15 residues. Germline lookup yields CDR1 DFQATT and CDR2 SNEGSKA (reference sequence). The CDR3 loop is CSANPSTRGNYGYTF.

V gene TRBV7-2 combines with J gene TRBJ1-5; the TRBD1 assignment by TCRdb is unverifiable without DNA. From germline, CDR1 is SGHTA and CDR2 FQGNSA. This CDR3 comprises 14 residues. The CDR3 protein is CASSLAGALEPQHF.

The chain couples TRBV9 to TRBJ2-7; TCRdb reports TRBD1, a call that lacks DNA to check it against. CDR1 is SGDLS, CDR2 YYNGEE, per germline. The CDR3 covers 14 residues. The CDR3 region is CASSVETGRREQYF.

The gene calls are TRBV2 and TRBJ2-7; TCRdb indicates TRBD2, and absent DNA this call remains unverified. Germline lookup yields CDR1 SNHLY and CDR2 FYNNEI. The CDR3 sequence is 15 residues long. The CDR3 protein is CASPRPGLANFEQYF.

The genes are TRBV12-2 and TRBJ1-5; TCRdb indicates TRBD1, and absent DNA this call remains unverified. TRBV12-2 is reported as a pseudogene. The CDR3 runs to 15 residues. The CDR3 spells CASRTGTGDDQPQHF.

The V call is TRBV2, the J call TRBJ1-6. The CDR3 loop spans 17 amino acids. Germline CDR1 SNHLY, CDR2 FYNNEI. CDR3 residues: CASTGRSSDTYNSPLHF.

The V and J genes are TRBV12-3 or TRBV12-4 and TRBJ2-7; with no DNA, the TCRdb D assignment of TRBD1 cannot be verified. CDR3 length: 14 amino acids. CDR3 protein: CASSLGTGADEQYF.

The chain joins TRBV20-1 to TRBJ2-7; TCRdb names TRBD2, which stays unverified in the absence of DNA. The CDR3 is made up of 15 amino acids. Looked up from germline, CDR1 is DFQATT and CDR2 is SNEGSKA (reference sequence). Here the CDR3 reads CSASGLAGGSYEQYF.

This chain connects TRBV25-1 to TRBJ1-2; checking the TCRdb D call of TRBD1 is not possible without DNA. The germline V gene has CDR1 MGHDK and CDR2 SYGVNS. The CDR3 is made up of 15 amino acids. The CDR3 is CASSEWAYRDYGYTF.

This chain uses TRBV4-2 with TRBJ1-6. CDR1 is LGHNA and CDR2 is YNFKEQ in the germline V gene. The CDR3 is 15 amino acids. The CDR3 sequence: CASSPHSVINSPLHF.

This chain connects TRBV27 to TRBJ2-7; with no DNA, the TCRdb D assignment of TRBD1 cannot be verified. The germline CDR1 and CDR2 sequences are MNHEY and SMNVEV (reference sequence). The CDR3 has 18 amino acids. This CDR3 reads CASRRKGQGGWRDYEQYF.

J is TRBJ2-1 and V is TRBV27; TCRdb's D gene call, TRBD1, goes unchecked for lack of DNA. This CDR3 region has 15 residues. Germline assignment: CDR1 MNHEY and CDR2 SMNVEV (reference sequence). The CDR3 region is CASSWAGGGYNEQFF.

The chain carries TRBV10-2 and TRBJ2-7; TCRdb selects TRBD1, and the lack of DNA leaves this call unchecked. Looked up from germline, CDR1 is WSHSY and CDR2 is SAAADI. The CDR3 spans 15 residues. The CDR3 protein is CASRRGRDREYEQYF.

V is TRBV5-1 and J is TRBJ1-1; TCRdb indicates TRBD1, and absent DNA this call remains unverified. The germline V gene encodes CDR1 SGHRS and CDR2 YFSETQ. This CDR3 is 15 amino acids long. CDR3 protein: CASSLSPGSNTEAFF.

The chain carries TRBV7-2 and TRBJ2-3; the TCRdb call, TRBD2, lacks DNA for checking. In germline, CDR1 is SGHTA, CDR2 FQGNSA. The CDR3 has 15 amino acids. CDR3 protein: CASSLEGARTDTQYF.

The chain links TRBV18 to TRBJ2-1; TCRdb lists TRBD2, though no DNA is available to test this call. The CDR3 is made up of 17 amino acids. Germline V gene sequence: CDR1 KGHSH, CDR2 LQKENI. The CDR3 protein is CASSPGQGGPTYNEQFF.

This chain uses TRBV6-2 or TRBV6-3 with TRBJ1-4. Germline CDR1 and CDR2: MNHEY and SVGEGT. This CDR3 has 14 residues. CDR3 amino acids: CASRYSLRGEKLFF.

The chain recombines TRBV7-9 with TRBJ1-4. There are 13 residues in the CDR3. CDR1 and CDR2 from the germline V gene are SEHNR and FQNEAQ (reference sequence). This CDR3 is CASSLAGDEKLFF.

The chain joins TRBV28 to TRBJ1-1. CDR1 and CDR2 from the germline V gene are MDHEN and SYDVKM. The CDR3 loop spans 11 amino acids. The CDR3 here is CASRTTERAFF.